This T cell receptor beta chain came from a study of shared clonotypes between healthy human individuals (dated by TCRdb to 2018 to 2020). Describing the broader study: The cohort included three men and two women between 18 and 49 years of age. For each donor, CD4 naive and CD4 memory were each run on three plates, CD8 naive on two plates, and CD8 memory on one plate. The study deeply sequenced blood TCR repertoires of five healthy adults to estimate repertoire size and the extent of clonotype sharing between individuals. Libraries were prepared and TCR repertoires were sequenced by different laboratories using diverse techniques, in order to increase sequencing depth and limit assay-specific biases. Each donor's leukapheresis produced roughly between roughly 0.94 and 9.5 billion PBMCs. Paper-wide results and their limitations: Pairwise subsampling led to the expectation that sequencing depth would affect the degree of clonotype sharing among donors. Even with the large sequencing depth, rarefaction of the sorted-subset datasets indicated that sequencing was incomplete. When several donors were compared, the shared fraction of clonotypes was 5% to 6.5% for naive CD4, roughly 3.3% for naive CD8, 2.3% for memory CD4, and under 0.5% for memory CD8. Clonotypes shared by all four sorted-subset donors showed higher generation probabilities than non-shared clonotypes. Naive subsets generally had larger estimated clonotype richness than memory subsets did. Sampling was limited to blood, and TCR repertoires in tissue likely differ from TCR repertoires in blood. Because the study included a small number of donors, the genetic and exposure-history diversity represented was limited.

For the CD8 naive samples, CD45RO-negative cells were positively selected for CCR7, yielding a CD45RA+CCR7+ population from which TemRA cells were excluded. Donors were healthy HIV-negative adults with no recently reported acute infections or vaccinations. Every donor was a Caucasian adult residing in Nashville, Tennessee, USA. Blood was collected by leukapheresis, and PBMCs were isolated by Ficoll-Histopaque density gradient centrifugation and then cryopreserved in liquid nitrogen vapor phase. Analytical flow cytometry was used to check the purity and quantity of each magnetically sorted T cell population. From each sorted fraction, genomic DNA was isolated and quantified by UV absorbance on a Nanodrop 2000c. Using the deep immunoSEQ assay, multiplex PCR amplified TCR CDR3 regions from genomic DNA. For each cell subset, the extracted genomic DNA was distributed evenly across all wells of several immunoSEQ 96-well plates, and each plate served as one replicate. For sorted subsets, each replicate PCR was loaded with 150 to 250 ng genomic DNA, equivalent to 25,000 to 30,000 T cell genomes. The purified libraries were quantified using a Qubit 3.0 fluorometer, sized with a Bioanalyzer 2100, and then quantified again using the KAPA Library Quantification kit. Every immunoSEQ 96-well plate was sequenced on a dedicated single-read 150-cycle Illumina NextSeq 550 flow cell. The study's processing was this. Because only junctional sequences without quality scores were contained in the immunoSEQ output, filtering matching that applied to full-length reads could not be performed. Sequences were annotated with PyIR, a Python wrapper for IgBLAST v1.9, using IMGT germline references to assign V/J genes and CDR3. Reads were removed for weak V/J assignments (E-value above 1e-6), missing CDR3, stop codons, out-of-frame junctions, or ambiguous translated residues. V3J clonotypes were defined as sequences sharing an identical inferred V gene, J gene, and CDR3 amino acid sequence. The percentage overlap between two repertoires was calculated by dividing the number of shared unique clonotypes by the size of the smaller repertoire. Richness of each repertoire was evaluated using RTK rarefaction, the Chao1 estimator, and Recon v2.1 estimates of unobserved clonotypes. Generation probabilities were computed with OLGA for all TCRbeta clonotypes obtained by the gDNA method from four donors. As stored in TCRdb, this immuneACCESS dataset retains in-frame rearrangements with V and J assigned. A fraction of the clones does not appear; measured against another copy, unresolved V genes explain less than half of the discrepancy, and the remainder lacks a known reason. D and trimming come from the DNA, and the V and J calls and clone size come from that table. Present in this sample are a few million clones, about 94% of which were seen just once. The ten largest make up more than 1.5% of the sample.

A note on this clone: Its antigen has not been determined. No much larger clonotype is one base removed from it; base qualities were not supplied.

CDR1 MNHEY and CDR2 SMNVEV are derived from the germline V gene (reference sequence). V loses 3 bases, J loses 2 bases, and the germline ends lie 6 bases apart. The CDR3 sequence holds 13 residues, the cysteine and phenylalanine included. The sequence is cut down to CDR3 DNA, 39 bases in frame from base 1. Input material: naive CD8+ T cells from PBMCs. The cell subset or site label here, explained by the study, means: CD45RA+CCR7+. The receptor was isolated from a man aged 18 to 30 in good health. Some clones in this sample may be carry-over from other donors' samples. The chain employs TRBV27 and TRBJ2-3; there is no confident call for the D gene. The sequenced DNA: TGTGCCAGCAGTTTTACTAACACAGATACGCAGTATTTT. Translated, this gives CASSFTNTDTQYF.